Listed here are 10 T cell receptor beta chains from one sample, sequenced in a study of cytomegalovirus exposure and HLA in healthy donors. The PCR had 60 Vbeta and 13 Jbeta primers. Clones were read by immunoSEQ multiplex PCR, and TCRdb kept only the in-frame ones, dropping some. The listing records over 110,000 clones. Material: PBMCs. The receptors originated from a male donor in good health and CMV-seronegative.

The chain recombines TRBV7-2 with TRBJ1-1, with D possibly being TRBD1 (5 bases). The CDR3 contains 14 residues. Germline lookup yields CDR1 SGHTA and CDR2 FQGNSA. V was clipped by 1 base and J by 3 bases, with 9 bases between them. The CDR3 region is CASSLGQGYTEAFF. The CDR3 DNA reads as TGTGCCAGCAGCTTAGGCCAGGGTTACACTGAAGCTTTCTTT.

The chain uses TRBV27 and TRBJ2-7; D is unresolved. CDR3 length: 14 amino acids. V lost 9 bases, J lost 1 base, and 16 bases lay in between. CDR1 and CDR2 (germline): MNHEY, SMNVEV (reference sequence). The CDR3 here is CASSRAKYSYEQYF. CDR3 coding DNA: TGTGCCAGTTCCCGCGCTAAATATTCCTACGAGCAGTACTTC.

The chain combines TRBV5-1 with TRBJ2-4; a weak D match, TRBD2 (6 bases). The CDR3 consists of 14 residues. V gave up 3 bases and J gave up 7 bases, with 14 bases separating them. The germline V gene has CDR1 SGHRS and CDR2 YFSETQ. This chain's CDR3 is CASSWGGGGNIQYF. CDR3 DNA: TGCGCCAGCAGCTGGGGAGGCGGAGGGAACATTCAGTACTTC. The variable domain in full, completed from reference TRBV5-1 and TRBJ2-4, reads KAGVTQTPRYLIKTRGQQVTLSCSPISGHRSVSWYQQTPGQGLQFLFEYFSETQRNKGNFPGRFSGRQFSNSRSEMNVSTLELGDSALYLCASSWGGGGNIQYFGAGTRLSVL.

This sequence joins TRBV5-1 and TRBJ1-2, with no clear D. The CDR3 loop spans 14 amino acids. Between the trimmed V and J ends, which lost 2 bases and 3 bases, there was a span of 11 bases. Germline V lookup: CDR1 SGHRS, CDR2 YFSETQ. The CDR3, as DNA: TGCGCCAGCAGCTTAGGAGGGCAAGACTATGGCTACACCTTC. This sequence encodes CASSLGGQDYGYTF.

The CDR3 sequence is CASSERGPTMEKLFF. The CDR3 coding sequence is TGTGCCAGCAGTGAAAGAGGTCCAACCATGGAAAAACTGTTTTTT. The rearrangement links TRBV2 to TRBJ1-4, with no clear D. The CDR3 is 15 amino acids. V gave up 2 bases and J gave up 8 bases, with 15 bases separating them. Germline loops: CDR1 SNHLY, CDR2 FYNNEI.

A remark on this clone: Other DNA sequences in this sample translate to the same CDR3. This chain links TRBV19 with TRBJ1-5; D not certain. Germline CDR1 is LNHDA and CDR2 is SQIVND (reference sequence). Trimming pared 3 bases from V and 6 bases from J, leaving 9 bases between. CDR3 size: 13 residues. The CDR3 region is CASSIWEGQPQHF. CDR3 sequence (DNA): TGTGCCAGTAGTATTTGGGAGGGTCAGCCCCAGCATTTT.

The rearrangement links TRBV7-6 to TRBJ2-7; D may be TRBD2 (6 bases). The CDR3 covers 15 residues. Germline CDR1 reads SGHVS; CDR2 reads FNYEAQ. The ends were cut back, 3 bases at V and 6 bases at J, with 18 bases in the middle. CDR3 in amino acids: CASSLGGTAGVEQYF. CDR3 DNA: TGTGCCAGCAGCTTGGGCGGGACGGCCGGGGTCGAGCAGTACTTC.

J is TRBJ1-1 and V is TRBV2; tentative D call: TRBD1 (6 bases). The CDR3 contains 15 residues. V was clipped by 2 bases and J by 5 bases, with 15 bases between them. Germline assignment: CDR1 SNHLY and CDR2 FYNNEI. CDR3: CASSERRGATTEAFF. The DNA for the CDR3 is TGTGCCAGCAGTGAAAGGCGGGGGGCTACGACTGAAGCTTTCTTT.

The chain recombines TRBV28 with TRBJ1-5; D gene uncertain. CDR1 MDHEN and CDR2 SYDVKM come from the germline V gene. The ends were cut back, 2 bases at V and 5 bases at J, with 7 bases in the middle. CDR3 length: 13 residues. The CDR3 DNA sequence: TGTGCCAGCAGTTTAGTACAGTATCAGCCCCAGCATTTT. It specifies CASSLVQYQPQHF.

The chain carries TRBV7-9 and TRBJ2-1; D gene ambiguous. This CDR3 is built from 13 residues. V was shortened by 6 bases and J by 6 bases, with 12 bases between the two germline ends. Germline-derived CDR1 and CDR2 are SEHNR and FQNEAQ (reference sequence). CDR3 region: CASRVSPGNEQFF. Written as DNA, the CDR3 is TGTGCCAGCAGGGTATCCCCCGGCAATGAGCAGTTCTTC.